These 11 T cell receptor beta chains were sequenced from one sample in a study of shared clonotypes between healthy human individuals. Produced via immunoSEQ multiplex PCR; TCRdb's table is partial and in-frame only. The sample comprises approximately 1.4 million clones, approximately 98% of which are singletons, and about 0.4% rests with the top ten. Sequencing was done on a sample of naive CD4+ T cells sorted from blood. Subset reported: CD45RA+ positively selected. The receptors stem from a young man in good health.

This clone was detected only once. The chain is built from TRBV6-5 and TRBJ1-5; possibly TRBD1 for D (6 bases). Looked up from germline, CDR1 is MNHEY and CDR2 is SVGAGI. Deletions cut 0 bases from V and 4 bases from J, with 13 bases between. CDR3 size: 16 residues. CDR3 in DNA: TGTGCCAGCAGTTACTCTCGGGGGGCGGGAAATCAGCCCCAGCATTTT. This encodes CASSYSRGAGNQPQHF.

This clone was detected once. The rearrangement links TRBV6-5 to TRBJ2-1; a possible D gene is TRBD2 (5 bases). The germline gives CDR1 MNHEY, CDR2 SVGAGI. Trimming took 6 bases from V and 8 from J, leaving 14 bases between them. The CDR3 has 13 residues. The chain's CDR3 is CASRRRGKHEQFF. CDR3 DNA: TGTGCCAGCAGACGACGAGGGAAGCATGAGCAGTTCTTC.

The chain has TRBV9 and TRBJ1-1; D ambiguous. CDR3 length: 14 residues. Looked up from germline, CDR1 is SGDLS and CDR2 is YYNGEE. V shed 0 bases and J shed 1 base, with 7 bases lying between them. The CDR3 DNA reads TGTGCCAGCAGCGTAGGTCAGCAGAACACTGAAGCTTTCTTT. Translating gives CASSVGQQNTEAFF. Full variable domain (missing parts from reference TRBV9 and TRBJ1-1): DSGVTQTPKHLITATGQRVTLRCSPRSGDLSVYWYQQSLDQGLQFLIQYYNGEERAKGNILERFSAQQFPDLHSELNLSSLELGDSALYFCASSVGQQNTEAFFGQGTRLTVV.

The chain combines TRBV25-1 with TRBJ2-7, with 9 bases lining up with TRBD2. The CDR3 is made up of 17 amino acids. Germline CDR1 and CDR2: MGHDK and SYGVNS. Losses at the gene ends were 5 bases for V and 5 bases for J; bases not matched to a gene: 16. The CDR3, as DNA: TGTGCCAGCAGTCCGATTACCATTAGCGGGAGTGGAAACGAGCAGTACTTC. This codes for CASSPITISGSGNEQYF.

The chain couples TRBV2 to TRBJ2-7, with D maybe TRBD1 (5 bases). The CDR3 length is 14 residues. The ends were cut back, 3 bases at V and 0 bases at J, with 9 bases in the middle. From germline, CDR1 is SNHLY and CDR2 FYNNEI. CDR3 sequence (DNA): TGTGCCAGCAGTGATGGCAGGGCCTCCTACGAGCAGTACTTC. Translating gives CASSDGRASYEQYF.

The chain employs TRBV2 and TRBJ2-1; unclear D gene. Germline-derived CDR1 and CDR2 are SNHLY and FYNNEI. V was cut by 4 bases and J by 4 bases, with 11 bases left in between. The CDR3 has 14 residues. The DNA of the CDR3 is TGTGCCAGCAGTGCATTACTACTTTACAATGAGCAGTTCTTC. Protein sequence: CASSALLLYNEQFF.

The chain recombines TRBV19 with TRBJ1-3; weak D call: TRBD1 (5 bases). Germline CDR1 LNHDA, CDR2 SQIVND (reference sequence). The CDR3 covers 13 residues. Trimming stripped 10 bases from V and 0 bases from J, with 10 bases between. The CDR3 loop is CATREYSGNTIYF. The CDR3 bases are TGTGCCACCAGGGAGTACTCTGGAAACACCATATATTTT.

DNA of the CDR3: TGTGCCAGCAGTTCCTCGGGGAGGTCCAGGGACGGTGACGAGCAGTACTTC. This gives the protein CASSSSGRSRDGDEQYF. The J gene is TRBJ2-7, the V gene TRBV28; possibly TRBD2 for D (6 bases). This CDR3 region has 17 residues. The V gene lost 4 bases and the J gene lost 5 bases, with 24 bases spanning the gap. Germline V gene sequence: CDR1 MDHEN, CDR2 SYDVKM.

J is TRBJ2-7 and V is TRBV30, with TRBD2 matching 8 bases. This CDR3 contains 13 residues. Germline loops: CDR1 GTSNPN, CDR2 SVGIG (reference sequence). The V segment lost 0 bases and the J segment 9 bases; nucleotides outside the gene matches: 7. CDR3 protein: CAWSVASGSGQYF. CDR3 nucleotide sequence: TGTGCCTGGAGTGTGGCTAGCGGGTCCGGGCAGTACTTC.

The chain is built from TRBV15 and TRBJ2-5; D is uncertain. The CDR3 runs to 14 residues. V gave up 0 bases and J gave up 4 bases, with 9 bases separating them. Germline V gene sequence: CDR1 LNHNV, CDR2 YYDKDF (reference sequence). Here the CDR3 DNA reads TGTGCCACCAGCAGAGATCTATCCTCAGAGACCCAGTACTTC. Encoded protein: CATSRDLSSETQYF.

The gene calls are TRBV11-2 and TRBJ2-7; TRBD1 matches at 8 bases. V was clipped by 5 bases and J by 6 bases; unmatched bases: 12. The germline V gene encodes CDR1 SGHAT and CDR2 FQNNGV. This CDR3 has 15 amino acids. CDR3 residues: CASSARTGTLLEQYF. The CDR3 nucleotides are TGTGCCAGCAGCGCCAGGACAGGGACGCTACTCGAGCAGTACTTC. The variable domain in full, with the rest retrieved from reference TRBV11-2 and TRBJ2-7, is EAGVAQSPRYKIIEKRQSVAFWCNPISGHATLYWYQQILGQGPKLLIQFQNNGVVDDSQLPKDRFSAERLKGVDSTLKIQPAKLEDSAVYLCASSARTGTLLEQYFGPGTRLTVT.